Listed here are 10 T cell receptor beta chains from one sample, sequenced in a study of T cell responses to AZD1222 COVID-19 vaccine. Here immunoSEQ multiplex PCR was the method, and the copy in TCRdb shows in-frame clones only, minus some. The sample lists over 75,000 clones; more than 80% were seen once. The starting material was peripheral blood, obtained 28 days after the second AZD1222 dose. Receptors originate from an adult who received the AZD1222 COVID-19 vaccine.

The chain links TRBV13 to TRBJ1-1, with D unclear. CDR1 is PRHDT and CDR2 is FYEKMQ in the germline V gene (reference sequence). Trimming took off 5 bases at V and 4 bases at J, with 11 bases between the two ends. This CDR3 region has 13 residues. The CDR3 spells CASSPFMATEAFF. The CDR3 region has the DNA TGTGCCAGCAGCCCCTTTATGGCCACTGAAGCTTTCTTT.

The rearrangement joins TRBV20-1 to TRBJ1-2; tentative D call: TRBD1 (5 bases). With 5 bases removed from V and 6 bases from J, the gap between germline ends came to 10 bases. The CDR3 consists of 11 residues. Germline V gives CDR1 DFQATT, CDR2 SNEGSKA (reference sequence). CDR3 in DNA: TGCAGTGCTCATAGGGGAGATGGCTACACCTTC. It specifies CSAHRGDGYTF.

The V and J genes are TRBV7-2 and TRBJ2-3; possible D gene TRBD1, 5 bases. V was pared by 2 bases and J by 9 bases, with 18 bases between. CDR1 is SGHTA and CDR2 is FQGNSA in the germline V gene. The CDR3 has 15 amino acids. CDR3 sequence: CASSLRPGLDGTQYF. The DNA of the CDR3 is TGTGCCAGCAGCTTACGGCCAGGGTTGGATGGGACGCAGTATTTT.

This chain uses TRBV5-4 with TRBJ2-3, with 14 bases identical to TRBD2. The ends lost 5 bases at V and 3 bases at J; junction bases unmatched: 14. Germline assignment: CDR1 SGHNT and CDR2 YYREEE (reference sequence). The CDR3 has 19 residues. CDR3 region: CASSLRLAGGPVATDTQYF. The CDR3 DNA reads as TGTGCCAGCAGTCTGCGACTAGCGGGAGGGCCGGTGGCGACAGATACGCAGTATTTT.

In this sample, this clone turned up a few times. The chain has TRBV30 and TRBJ1-1, with a possible D match to TRBD1 (6 bases). The germline gives CDR1 GTSNPN, CDR2 SVGIG (reference sequence). Trimming shortened V by 5 bases and J by 8 bases, and 12 bases separated the two germline ends. This CDR3 comprises 11 residues. CDR3 protein: CAWGGQLEAFF. CDR3 bases: TGTGCCTGGGGAGGACAGCTCGAAGCTTTCTTT.

The chain has TRBV13 and TRBJ2-7, with 7 positions matching TRBD1. Germline lookup yields CDR1 PRHDT and CDR2 FYEKMQ (reference sequence). This CDR3 region has 16 residues. V shed 7 bases, J shed 0 bases, and the junction held 12 bases outside the gene matches. CDR3 nucleotides: TGTGCCAGCATCAAAAAAGGACAGGCCTACTCCTACGAGCAGTACTTC. Its protein is CASIKKGQAYSYEQYF.

This chain joins TRBV19 and TRBJ1-2; D might be TRBD1 (5 bases). V lost 7 bases, J lost 4 bases, and 16 bases lay in between. Germline V gives CDR1 LNHDA, CDR2 SQIVND (reference sequence). This CDR3 has 14 amino acids. CDR3 coding DNA: TGTGCCAGTACCGATATGGGGCTCATCTATGGCTACACCTTC. Protein sequence: CASTDMGLIYGYTF.

This chain uses TRBV2 with TRBJ2-5; the match to TRBD2 covers 10 bases. The CDR3 is 14 residues long. V gave up 7 bases and J gave up 1 base; unmatched junction bases: 3. CDR1 is SNHLY and CDR2 is FYNNEI in the germline V gene. CDR3 residues: CASTQRGGQETQYF. CDR3 nucleotides: TGTGCCAGCACCCAGCGGGGGGGCCAAGAGACCCAGTACTTC.

J is TRBJ2-1 and V is TRBV20-1, with D unresolved. The CDR3 sequence is 13 residues long. Between the trimmed V and J ends, which lost 6 bases and 0 bases, there was a span of 9 bases. Germline loops: CDR1 DFQATT, CDR2 SNEGSKA (reference sequence). The CDR3 region has the DNA TGCAGTGCGAGTAGGGTCTCCTACAATGAGCAGTTCTTC. This gives the protein CSASRVSYNEQFF.

The V and J genes are TRBV6-6 and TRBJ1-6; 9 bases fit TRBD1. The ends lost 0 bases at V and 16 bases at J; junction bases unmatched: 4. The CDR3 consists of 13 residues. Germline V gene sequence: CDR1 MNHNY, CDR2 SVGAGI (reference sequence). This CDR3 is CASSYSHGQGLHF. In DNA form, the CDR3 reads TGTGCCAGCAGTTACTCGCACGGACAGGGGCTCCACTTT.